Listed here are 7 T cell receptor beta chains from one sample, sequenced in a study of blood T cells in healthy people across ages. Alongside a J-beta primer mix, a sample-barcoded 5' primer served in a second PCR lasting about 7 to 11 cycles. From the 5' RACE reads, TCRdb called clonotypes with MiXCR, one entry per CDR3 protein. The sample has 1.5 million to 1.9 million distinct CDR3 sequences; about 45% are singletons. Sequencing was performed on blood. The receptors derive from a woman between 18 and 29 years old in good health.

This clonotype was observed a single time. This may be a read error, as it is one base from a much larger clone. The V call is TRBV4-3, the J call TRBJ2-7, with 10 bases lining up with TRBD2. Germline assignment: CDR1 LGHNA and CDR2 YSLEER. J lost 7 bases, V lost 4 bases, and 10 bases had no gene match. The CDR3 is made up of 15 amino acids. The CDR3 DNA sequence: TGCGCCAGCAGCCCAGGACTAGCGGAAAACAATGAGCAGTACTTC. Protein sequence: CASSPGLAENNEQYF.

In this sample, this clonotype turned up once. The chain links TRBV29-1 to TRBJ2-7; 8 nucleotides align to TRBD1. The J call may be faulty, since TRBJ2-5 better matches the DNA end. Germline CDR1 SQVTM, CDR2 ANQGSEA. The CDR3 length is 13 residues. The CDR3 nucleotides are TGCAGCGTTGAAAAGACAGGGGAAGAGACCCAGTACTTC. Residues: CSVEKTGEETQYF.

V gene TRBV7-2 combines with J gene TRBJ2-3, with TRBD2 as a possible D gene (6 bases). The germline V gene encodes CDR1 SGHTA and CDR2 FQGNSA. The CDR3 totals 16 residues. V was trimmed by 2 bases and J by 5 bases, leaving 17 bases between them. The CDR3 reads CASSLNGGGVRDTQYF. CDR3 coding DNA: TGTGCCAGCAGCTTAAACGGCGGCGGGGTCAGAGATACGCAGTATTTT. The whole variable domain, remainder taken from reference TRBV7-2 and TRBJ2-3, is GAGVSQSPSNKVTEKGKDVELRCDPISGHTALYWYRQSLGQGLEFLIYFQGNSAPDKSGLPSDRFSAERTGGSVSTLTIQRTQQEDSAVYLCASSLNGGGVRDTQYFGPGTRLTVL.

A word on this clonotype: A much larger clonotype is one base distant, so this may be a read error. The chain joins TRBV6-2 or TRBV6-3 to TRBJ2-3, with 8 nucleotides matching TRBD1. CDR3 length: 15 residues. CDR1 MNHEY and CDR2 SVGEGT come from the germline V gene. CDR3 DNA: TGTGCCGGCAGCCCCTCAGGGGGCCGCACAGATACGCAGTATTTT. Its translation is CAGSPSGGRTDTQYF.

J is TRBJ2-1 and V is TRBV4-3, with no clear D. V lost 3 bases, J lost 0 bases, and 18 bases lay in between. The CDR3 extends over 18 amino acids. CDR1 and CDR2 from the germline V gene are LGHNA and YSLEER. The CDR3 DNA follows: TGCGCCAGCAGCCATCTCACCCATCAACTTAGCTCCTACAATGAGCAGTTCTTC. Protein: CASSHLTHQLSSYNEQFF.

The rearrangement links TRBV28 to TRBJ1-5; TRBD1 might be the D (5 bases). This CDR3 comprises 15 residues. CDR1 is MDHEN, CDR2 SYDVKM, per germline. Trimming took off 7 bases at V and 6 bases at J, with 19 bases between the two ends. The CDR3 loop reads CASKEGTQESQPQHF. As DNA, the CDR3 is TGTGCCAGCAAGGAAGGGACGCAGGAGAGTCAGCCCCAGCATTTT.

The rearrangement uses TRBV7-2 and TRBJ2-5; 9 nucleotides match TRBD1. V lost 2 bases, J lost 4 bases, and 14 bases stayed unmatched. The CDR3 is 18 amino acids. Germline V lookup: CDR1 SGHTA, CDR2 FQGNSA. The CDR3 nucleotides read TGTGCCAGCAGCTTAATTATCGCGGGACAGGGCTTCGGAGAGACCCAGTACTTC. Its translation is CASSLIIAGQGFGETQYF.